A single sample is the source of the 9 T cell receptor beta chains below, sequenced in a study of immune heterogeneity within non-small cell lung tumors. Per sample, 450 to 600 ng of bulk tumor genomic DNA was the template used. Biopsy collection occurred during surgery, with several far-apart biopsies per primary tumor. Patients with untreated, newly diagnosed non-small cell lung cancer underwent curative surgery. Multiplex PCR relied on 32 V and 13 J primers to amplify TCR beta CDR3. TCRdb reprocessed the multiplex PCR reads via MiXCR and lists one record per CDR3 protein. The repertoire holds around 11,000 distinct CDR3 sequences, 15% to 20% seen once, with more than 3% in the top ten. Sequenced: lung tumor tissue. The receptors were sampled from a man aged 60-69 years with non-small cell lung cancer.

This clonotype has only a few counts. The chain employs TRBV2 and TRBJ1-1; 8 bases align to TRBD1. This CDR3 has 16 amino acids. The germline gives CDR1 SNHLY, CDR2 FYNNEI. The V and J ends lost 6 bases and 1 base, in that order; junction bases with no gene match: 10. The CDR3 protein is CASSGDGTGSNTEAFF. Here the CDR3 DNA reads TGTGCCAGCAGCGGGGATGGGACAGGTTCGAACACTGAAGCTTTCTTT.

This clonotype qualifies as medium-sized (0.01 to 0.1%). The chain carries TRBV27 and TRBJ1-2, with D possibly being TRBD1 (5 bases). The germline V and J ends were trimmed by 5 bases and 2 bases, with 15 bases remaining between them. The length of the CDR3 is 15 residues. In germline, CDR1 is MNHEY, CDR2 SMNVEV (reference sequence). In DNA, the CDR3 is TGTGCCAGCAGTACCCTGGGACGGGGGAACTATGGCTACACCTTC. Encoded protein: CASSTLGRGNYGYTF.

This clonotype was seen a few times. One end of the junction fails to match germline, which may point to a read error. The J gene is TRBJ2-1, the V gene TRBV29-1; 11 nucleotides match TRBD2. Germline CDR1 and CDR2: SQVTM and ANQGSEA. The CDR3 runs to 12 residues. This chain's CDR3 is CSVSTSGSLSDF. As DNA, the CDR3 is TGCAGCGTTTCTACTAGCGGGAGCCTCTCTGATTTC.

The chain employs TRBV11-2 and TRBJ2-1, with 10 bases lining up with TRBD2. Germline V gene data show CDR1 as SGHAT and CDR2 as FQNNGV. CDR3 length: 14 amino acids. After removal of 3 bases from V and 7 bases from J, the junction contained 3 bases not matched to a gene. CDR3 residues: CASSFSGRDNEQFF. In DNA form, the CDR3 reads TGTGCCAGCAGCTTCAGCGGGAGGGATAATGAGCAGTTCTTC.

The rearrangement uses TRBV7-2 and TRBJ2-1; no clear D. V was shortened by 1 base and J by 4 bases, with 11 bases between the two germline ends. The CDR3 sequence is 15 residues long. In germline, CDR1 is SGHTA, CDR2 FQGNSA. In DNA, the CDR3 is TGTGCCAGCAGCTTAGGACGCGGCGATTACAATGAGCAGTTCTTC. It yields the protein CASSLGRGDYNEQFF.

The table lists this clonotype with many counts. V gene TRBV18 combines with J gene TRBJ2-7; D is possibly TRBD1 or TRBD2 (5 bases each). V lost 5 bases and J lost 0, with 11 bases in between. The germline V gene has CDR1 KGHSH and CDR2 LQKENI. CDR3 size: 14 residues. The CDR3 nucleotides are TGTGCCAGCTCAGGGACGGAGAGCTCCTACGAGCAGTACTTC. Protein: CASSGTESSYEQYF.

This clonotype occurred once. Just one base apart from a much larger clone, this may be a read error. The chain links TRBV6-2 or TRBV6-3 to TRBJ2-1, with 11 bases matching TRBD2. The CDR3 length is 15 residues. Trimming removed 5 bases from V and 5 bases from J; junction bases left unmatched: 5. CDR1 is MNHEY and CDR2 is SVGEGT in the germline V gene. The CDR3 DNA is TGTGCCAGCAGTCACGGACTAGCGGGCCACAATGAGCAGTTCTTC. Its protein is CASSHGLAGHNEQFF.

V is TRBV12-3 or TRBV12-4 and J is TRBJ2-1, with TRBD2 matching over 9 bases. This CDR3 comprises 14 residues. Trimming at V came to 7 bases and at J to 7 bases, leaving 8 bases not matched to a gene. CDR3 loop: CASTELAGDNEQFF. The DNA for the CDR3 is TGTGCCAGCACCGAATTAGCGGGAGATAATGAGCAGTTCTTC.

Concerning this clonotype itself: Being one base from a much bigger clone, this may be a read error. The chain recombines TRBV6-2 or TRBV6-3 with TRBJ2-1, with TRBD2 matching 7 bases. The CDR3 extends over 14 amino acids. Per the germline V gene, CDR1 is MNHEY and CDR2 is SVGEGT. Germline trimming cut 6 bases from V and 3 bases from J; bases unmatched to any gene: 5. CDR3 protein: CASSQAGDYNEQFF. Written as DNA, the CDR3 is TGTGCCAGCAGCCAGGCGGGAGACTACAATGAGCAGTTCTTC.